Following are 9 T cell receptor beta chains from one sample sequenced in a study of memory CD4+ T cells and cytomegalovirus serostatus. Libraries were prepared by immunoSEQ multiplex PCR; TCRdb keeps only in-frame clonotypes and omits some of them. The sample contains tens of thousands of clones, about 80% of which appear only once. Single viable CD3+CD4+CD8-CD45RO+ cells were sorted as the memory CD4+ T cells. Sequencing was carried out using memory CD4+ T cells from blood. Receptors were obtained from an adult in good health and CMV-seropositive.

The rearrangement links TRBV30 to TRBJ2-5; D is perhaps TRBD1 (5 bases). V gave up 2 bases and J gave up 5 bases, with 15 bases separating them. This CDR3 has 14 amino acids. Germline V CDR1 and CDR2: GTSNPN, SVGIG (reference sequence). The CDR3 here is CAWSSGASVETQYF. In DNA, the CDR3 is TGTGCCTGGAGTTCTGGGGCTTCGGTGGAGACCCAGTACTTC.

The DNA for the CDR3 is TGTGCCAGCAGCGTAGGGACAGGGATAAACACCGGGGAGCTGTTTTTT. This codes for CASSVGTGINTGELFF. The J gene is TRBJ2-2, the V gene TRBV9; 8 nucleotides match TRBD1. Germline V lookup: CDR1 SGDLS, CDR2 YYNGEE. The CDR3 has 16 residues. J gave up 2 bases and V 0 bases, and 3 bases lay outside the gene matches.

The V gene is TRBV28, the J gene TRBJ1-2; 7 bases map to TRBD1. There are 14 residues in the CDR3. Germline V CDR1 and CDR2: MDHEN, SYDVKM. J gave up 7 bases and V 8 bases, and 13 bases lay outside the gene matches. The CDR3: CASLTRQGNGGYTF. The CDR3, as DNA: TGTGCCAGCCTCACTCGACAGGGAAACGGTGGCTACACCTTC.

In this sample, this clone turned up once. The chain is built from TRBV5-1 and TRBJ2-5; tentatively, D is TRBD1 or TRBD2 (5 bases each). The CDR3 spans 16 residues. Germline V gene sequence: CDR1 SGHRS, CDR2 YFSETQ. V lost 4 bases to trimming and J lost 1 base, with 17 bases between them. Written as DNA, the CDR3 is TGCGCCAGCAGCAGGAAGACGGGGACGACCCAAGAGACCCAGTACTTC. It encodes CASSRKTGTTQETQYF. The full variable domain, rest sourced from reference TRBV5-1 and TRBJ2-5, is KAGVTQTPRYLIKTRGQQVTLSCSPISGHRSVSWYQQTPGQGLQFLFEYFSETQRNKGNFPGRFSGRQFSNSRSEMNVSTLELGDSALYLCASSRKTGTTQETQYFGPGTRLLVL.

V and J are TRBV4-2 and TRBJ2-4; no definite D call. V lost 1 base and J lost 0, with 13 bases in between. This CDR3 comprises 17 residues. CDR1 is LGHNA, CDR2 YNFKEQ, per germline. The chain's CDR3 is CASSQVYGVGAKNIQYF. The CDR3 DNA follows: TGTGCCAGCAGCCAAGTATACGGAGTGGGAGCCAAAAACATTCAGTACTTC.

V is TRBV7-3 and J is TRBJ2-7; D is undetermined. The germline V gene encodes CDR1 SGHTA and CDR2 FQGTGA. The CDR3 runs 16 residues. Trimming left V 1 base short and J 0 bases short, with 13 bases between. CDR3 region: CASSLRIDTGSYEQYF. DNA for the CDR3: TGTGCCAGCAGCTTAAGAATCGACACTGGCTCCTACGAGCAGTACTTC.

The gene calls are TRBV7-3 and TRBJ2-5, with TRBD1 as a possible D gene (6 bases). The CDR3 has 14 amino acids. CDR1 is SGHTA and CDR2 is FQGTGA in the germline V gene. The germline V and J ends were trimmed by 0 bases and 5 bases, with 10 bases remaining between them. CDR3 in amino acids: CASSLTDRRETQYF. Written as DNA, the CDR3 is TGTGCCAGCAGCTTAACGGACAGAAGGGAGACCCAGTACTTC.

This clone was observed many times. The CDR3 region has the DNA TGTGCCAGCAGTTTGAGGGACAGGGCAACAGATACGCAGTATTTT. Its protein is CASSLRDRATDTQYF. This sequence joins TRBV27 and TRBJ2-3; 9 bases are a match to TRBD1. This CDR3 comprises 15 residues. Per the germline V gene, CDR1 is MNHEY and CDR2 is SMNVEV (reference sequence). V dropped 3 bases and J dropped 3; count of bases not matched to a gene: 4.

J is TRBJ2-3 and V is TRBV5-4, with 11 bases matching TRBD1. Trimming at V came to 4 bases and at J to 2 bases, leaving 6 bases not matched to a gene. CDR3 size: 16 residues. Germline CDR1 and CDR2: SGHNT and YYREEE (reference sequence). CDR3 sequence (DNA): TGTGCCAGCAGCAGAGGGGACAGGGGGGACACAGATACGCAGTATTTT. Its protein product is CASSRGDRGDTDTQYF.